Listed here is a single T cell receptor beta chain. In this sample, this clonotype turned up many times. Its cognate antigen has yet to be identified. Per-base quality was not reported, and no clone a single base away is much larger than it. This specimen belongs to a study of breast tumors, draining lymph nodes, adjacent tissues (dated by TCRdb to 2016 to 2017). As for the study more broadly: In breast cancer patients, the study compared the TCR beta repertoires of tumor, adjacent nontumor tissue and axillary lymph nodes. In human breast cancer, the study set out to evaluate how tumor, surrounding tissue and draining lymph node repertoires relate to one another and whether T cells may move between these sites. Overall results and qualifications from the work: The data were judged consistent with most tumor T cells deriving from the lymph node and then expanding within tumor tissue. Tumor T-cell repertoires showed less diversity than lymph node repertoires and more diversity than nontumor tissue repertoires, and tumor T-cell repertoires showed preferential V and J gene usage. Rather than being directly demonstrated, the conclusion that tumor T cells originate in lymph nodes was presented as consistent with a hypothesis. In luminal-like breast cancer, tumor and nontumor tissue repertoires resembled each other significantly more than in basal-like breast cancer.

The axillary draining lymph nodes of breast cancer patients were the source of the lymph node samples. The CDR3 runs 16 residues from the cysteine to the phenylalanine. Here the CDR3 DNA is all that survives: 48 bases in frame from base 1. CDR1 MNHNS and CDR2 SASEGT were looked up in the germline V gene. The trim is 2 bases for V and 4 bases for J, with a gap of 15 bases between the germline ends. Instrument used: Illumina HiSeq 2000. Multiplex PCR amplification was used to build the TCR beta chain libraries. The amplified TCR beta chain products were analyzed by high-throughput sequencing. TCRdb cleaned the public reads at Q25 with fastp, built clones with MiXCR and kept in-frame beta chains. Identical CDR3 protein sequences are pooled into one entry, listed with their most common genes and DNA. This sample is represented by some 170,000 distinct CDR3 sequences; roughly a third of them were singletons. Around 3.5% of the sample comes from the top ten.

Here the chain combines TRBV6-1 and TRBJ1-5; the D gene is not confidently resolved. Sequencing was carried out using axillary lymph node tissue. The receptor comes from a female donor with breast cancer. Some clones in this sample may be carry-over from other donors' samples. The DNA sequence is given as TGTGCCAGCAGTGAATTTGCGGGGATGGGTAATCAGCCCCAGCATTTT. This encodes CASSEFAGMGNQPQHF.